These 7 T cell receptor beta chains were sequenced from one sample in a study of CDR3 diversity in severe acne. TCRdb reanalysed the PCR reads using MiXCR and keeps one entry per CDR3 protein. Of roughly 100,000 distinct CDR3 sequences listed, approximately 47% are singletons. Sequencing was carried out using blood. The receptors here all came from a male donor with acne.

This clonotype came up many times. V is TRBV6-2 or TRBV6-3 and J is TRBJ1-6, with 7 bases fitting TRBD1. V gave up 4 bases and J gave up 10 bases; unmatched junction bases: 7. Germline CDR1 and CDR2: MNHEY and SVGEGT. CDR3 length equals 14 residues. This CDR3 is CASSSRQGRSPLHF. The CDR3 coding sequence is TGTGCCAGCAGTTCCAGACAGGGCCGCTCACCCCTCCACTTT.

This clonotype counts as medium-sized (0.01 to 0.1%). The CDR3 loop is CASSLSRGNEQFF. As DNA, the CDR3 is TGCGCCAGCAGCTTGAGTCGAGGCAATGAGCAGTTCTTC. The V and J genes are TRBV5-1 and TRBJ2-1; D is undetermined. The CDR3 contains 13 residues. CDR1 and CDR2 from the germline V gene are SGHRS and YFSETQ. V lost 1 base to trimming and J lost 6 bases, with 8 bases between them.

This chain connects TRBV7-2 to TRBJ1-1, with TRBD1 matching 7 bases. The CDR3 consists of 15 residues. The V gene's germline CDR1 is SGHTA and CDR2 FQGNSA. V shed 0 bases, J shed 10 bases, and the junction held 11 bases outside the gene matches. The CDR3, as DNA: TGTGCCAGCAGCTTAGCGTTTACAGGGGTGGGGGCAGCTTTCTTT. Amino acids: CASSLAFTGVGAAFF. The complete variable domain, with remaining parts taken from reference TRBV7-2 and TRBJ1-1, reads GAGVSQSPSNKVTEKGKDVELRCDPISGHTALYWYRQSLGQGLEFLIYFQGNSAPDKSGLPSDRFSAERTGGSVSTLTIQRTQQEDSAVYLCASSLAFTGVGAAFFGQGTRLTVV.

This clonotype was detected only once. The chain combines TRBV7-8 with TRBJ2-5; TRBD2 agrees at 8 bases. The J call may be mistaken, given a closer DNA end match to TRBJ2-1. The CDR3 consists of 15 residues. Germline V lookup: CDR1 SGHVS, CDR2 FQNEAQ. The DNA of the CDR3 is TGTGCCAGCAGCTCTAGCGGGTCGACTTACAATGAGCAGTTCTTC. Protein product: CASSSSGSTYNEQFF.

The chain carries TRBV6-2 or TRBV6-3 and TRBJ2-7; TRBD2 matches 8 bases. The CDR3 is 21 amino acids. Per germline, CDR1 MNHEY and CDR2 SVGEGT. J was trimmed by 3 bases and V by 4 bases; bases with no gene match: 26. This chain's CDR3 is CASSSLIRQYHRGRWGYEQYF. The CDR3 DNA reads TGTGCCAGCAGTTCACTAATCCGGCAGTACCACCGCGGGAGGTGGGGCTACGAGCAGTACTTC.

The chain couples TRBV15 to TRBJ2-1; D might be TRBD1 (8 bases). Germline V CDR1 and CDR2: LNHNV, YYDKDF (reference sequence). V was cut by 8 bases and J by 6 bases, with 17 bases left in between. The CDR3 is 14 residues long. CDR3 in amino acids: CATQSQGGSNEQFF. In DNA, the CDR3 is TGTGCCACCCAGTCACAGGGGGGGAGCAATGAGCAGTTCTTC.

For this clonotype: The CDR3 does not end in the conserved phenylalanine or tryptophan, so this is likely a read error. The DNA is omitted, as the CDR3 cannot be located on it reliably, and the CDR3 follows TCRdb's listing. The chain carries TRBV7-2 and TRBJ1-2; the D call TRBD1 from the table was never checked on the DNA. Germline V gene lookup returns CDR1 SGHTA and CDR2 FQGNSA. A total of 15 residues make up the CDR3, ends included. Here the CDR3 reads CASSLSGGTGQGCTL.